This T cell receptor beta chain was sequenced in a study of blood T cell repertoires in COVID-19 (TCRdb year 2020). Broadly, across the study: Samples from collaborators originated in the United States, Italy and Spain and spanned both the acute and convalescent phases of COVID-19. The material from the prospective study consisted of cDNA or gDNA derived from T cells, B-cell-depleted T cells, or PBMCs. Deeply sampled blood TCRbeta repertoires from subjects exposed to, actively infected with, or recovered from COVID-19 were included in the dataset. The repertoires were made available in a free public database intended to serve as a resource for research on the immune response to SARS-CoV-2. Samples came from the ongoing ImmuneRACE study (first 160 participants) plus 1,254 subjects from 6 global collaborators. Nearly every sample came with metadata listing a de-identified subject ID, COVID-19 status, age in years and sex. Where HLA class I and class II types were available, the types were taken from metadata supplied by the sample provider, not from assay-based typing. Findings and caveats that apply to the study as a whole: Clinical and demographic metadata were provided uncurated, with the amount varying by source and participant.

Inclusive of the bounding cysteine and phenylalanine, the CDR3 is 15 residues long. Only CDR3 DNA remains: 45 bases, in frame from the first base. In the germline V gene, CDR1 corresponds to SGHRS and CDR2 to YFSETQ. After removal of 5 bases from V and 4 bases from J, the junction retains 9 bases not matched to a gene. One collaborating source in Seattle enrolled patients during active infection and followed them longitudinally through the course of disease. Whole blood was collected in K2EDTA tubes by collaborating institutions according to the institutions' own protocols. For TCRbeta analysis, collaborator samples were shipped as frozen whole blood, as isolated PBMCs, or as DNA extracted from either sample type. TCRbeta CDR3 regions were amplified from genomic DNA using the immunoSEQ Assay, a bias-controlled multiplex PCR. The authors' analysis ran thus. The number of nucleated cells in each sample was estimated by amplification of reference gene primers within the assay. To quantify the absolute abundance of each unique TCRbeta CDR3 rearrangement, sequence reads were collapsed and filtered. For each sample, productive Simpson clonality was calculated as the square root of Simpson's diversity index across productive rearrangements. TCRdb took over this immuneACCESS table, retaining in-frame rearrangements with V and J assigned. Such tables are incomplete; in checked studies, under half of the missing clones stem from an unresolved V gene, and the remainder is unexplained. V and J calls and clone size come straight from that table; D and trimming were deduced from the DNA. The sample records 200,000 to 250,000 clones, around 83% of which are singletons. Together, the top ten hold less than 9.5% of the sample.

As concerns this clone: Which antigen it targets is not known. Base qualities are not provided; no much larger clone lies one nucleotide away.

The TCR comes from a woman aged 80 or over with COVID-19, enrolled during active disease. Here the chain combines TRBV5-1 and TRBJ2-1; the central 7 bases match TRBD1. The sample taken for sequencing was peripheral blood. The DNA is as follows: TGCGCCAGCAGTCCCCTCGGGACAGAATACAATGAGCAGTTCTTC. Translated, this gives CASSPLGTEYNEQFF.